The following is a T cell receptor beta chain sequence with its context. TCRdb keeps only in-frame clones here, not all; method: immunoSEQ multiplex PCR. The data show 90,000 to 120,000 clones, about 93% seen once. This record belongs to a study of T cell responses to AZD1222 COVID-19 vaccine. There are 16 residues in the CDR3. V was clipped by 2 bases and J by 0 bases, with 13 bases between them. Germline V gene sequence: CDR1 MNHNS, CDR2 SASEGT. The chain combines TRBV6-1 with TRBJ1-1; D is unclear. This receptor was obtained from an adult in good health. The material sequenced was peripheral blood, taken on day 0 of AZD1222 vaccination. CDR3 amino acids: CASSESPAGLNTEAFF. Here the CDR3 DNA reads TGTGCCAGCAGTGAATCCCCAGCAGGCTTGAACACTGAAGCTTTCTTT.